The 16 T cell receptor beta chains presented below share a single source sample, sequenced in a study of blood T cell repertoires in COVID-19. Assay used: immunoSEQ multiplex PCR; TCRdb lists only in-frame clones, some missing. The table records 150,000 to 200,000 clones, approximately 86% of them present only once. The source material was peripheral blood. The receptors stem from a woman in her forties or fifties with acute or convalescent COVID-19.

The genes are TRBV7-2 and TRBJ2-7; TRBD1 agrees at 8 bases. The V gene's germline CDR1 is SGHTA and CDR2 FQGNSA. The length of the CDR3 is 14 residues. The V and J ends lost 6 bases and 7 bases, in that order; junction bases with no gene match: 11. The CDR3 region is CASSRGQGREEQYF. The CDR3, as DNA: TGTGCCAGCAGTCGCGGACAGGGCCGGGAAGAGCAGTACTTC. The full variable domain, with the rest looked up from reference TRBV7-2 and TRBJ2-7, is GAGVSQSPSNKVTEKGKDVELRCDPISGHTALYWYRQSLGQGLEFLIYFQGNSAPDKSGLPSDRFSAERTGGSVSTLTIQRTQQEDSAVYLCASSRGQGREEQYFGPGTRLTVT.

This rearrangement joins TRBV21-1 to TRBJ1-2. TRBV21-1 is assigned pseudogene status. The CDR3 runs to 18 residues. The CDR3 bases are TGTGCCAGCAGCTCTCGTCGAGCCCGCGCATGCGCTTACTATGGCTACACCTTC. Protein product: CASSSRRARACAYYGYTF.

The rearrangement joins TRBV29-1 to TRBJ2-5; D may be TRBD2 (5 bases). The CDR3 extends over 15 amino acids. The germline gives CDR1 SQVTM, CDR2 ANQGSEA. Trimming stripped 7 bases from V and 4 bases from J, with 22 bases between. The CDR3 DNA reads TGCAGCGCATACCGGGTCGTACAAGGAGGAGAGACCCAGTACTTC. It translates to CSAYRVVQGGETQYF.

This chain links TRBV5-8 with TRBJ1-1; D ambiguous. This CDR3 has 16 amino acids. Germline CDR1 reads SGHTS; CDR2 reads YDEGEE. Trimming shortened V by 4 bases and J by 1 base, and 17 bases separated the two germline ends. CDR3 nucleotides: TGTGCCAGCAGCCCCCTGGCCCGGGTTGGGAACACTGAAGCTTTCTTT. Protein: CASSPLARVGNTEAFF.

The rearrangement joins TRBV29-1 to TRBJ1-2; the D gene is possibly TRBD1 (6 bases). The CDR3 is made up of 14 amino acids. Trimming shortened V by 7 bases and J by 4 bases, and 19 bases separated the two germline ends. Looked up from germline, CDR1 is SQVTM and CDR2 is ANQGSEA. DNA for the CDR3: TGCAGCGCTACAAGTTCACAGGGCGCCTATGGCTACACCTTC. It is translated as CSATSSQGAYGYTF.

V usage is TRBV30 and J usage is TRBJ2-1; 8 positions agree with TRBD2. This CDR3 has 13 residues. Germline assignment: CDR1 GTSNPN and CDR2 SVGIG (reference sequence). The V segment lost 5 bases and the J segment 1 base; nucleotides outside the gene matches: 1. The CDR3 loop is CAWGLASYNEQFF. CDR3 bases: TGTGCCTGGGGACTAGCATCCTACAATGAGCAGTTCTTC.

The chain has TRBV18 and TRBJ1-1; maybe TRBD1 (5 bases). CDR1 and CDR2 (germline): KGHSH, LQKENI. This CDR3 region has 16 residues. Between the trimmed V and J ends, which lost 6 bases and 1 base, there was a span of 18 bases. The CDR3 is CASSLARGRGNTEAFF. CDR3 sequence (DNA): TGTGCCAGCTCTTTAGCTCGGGGGAGGGGGAACACTGAAGCTTTCTTT.

This clone occurred once. The chain carries TRBV4-2 and TRBJ1-5; D not certain. This CDR3 has 16 residues. In germline, CDR1 is LGHNA, CDR2 YNFKEQ. Trimming pared 4 bases from V and 2 bases from J, leaving 15 bases between. The CDR3 sequence: CASSPISTGGNQPQHF. Written as DNA, the CDR3 is TGTGCCAGCAGCCCCATCTCGACCGGGGGCAATCAGCCCCAGCATTTT.

The V call is TRBV18, the J call TRBJ1-4; 11 bases agree with TRBD1. CDR3 length: 18 amino acids. Trimming took 3 bases from V and 4 from J; bases not matched to a gene: 10. Germline lookup yields CDR1 KGHSH and CDR2 LQKENI. The CDR3 bases are TGTGCCAGCTCACCCCCGGGACAGGGGGGTGTCGGTAATGAAAAACTGTTTTTT. It is translated as CASSPPGQGGVGNEKLFF. The variable domain in full, completed from reference TRBV18 and TRBJ1-4, reads NAGVMQNPRHLVRRRGQEARLRCSPMKGHSHVYWYRQLPEEGLKFMVYLQKENIIDESGMPKERFSAEFPKEGPSILRIQQVVRGDSAAYFCASSPPGQGGVGNEKLFFGSGTQLSVL.

Here the CDR3 DNA reads TGTGCCAGCAGTCGTAGCGGGGGGAAATACAATGAGCAGTTCTTC. Its protein is CASSRSGGKYNEQFF. V usage is TRBV11-3 and J usage is TRBJ2-1; 10 bases are a match to TRBD2. The CDR3 is 15 amino acids. V was pared by 6 bases and J by 4 bases, with 6 bases of the junction left unmatched. From germline, CDR1 is SGHNT and CDR2 YENEEA.

J is TRBJ1-1 and V is TRBV5-6, with TRBD1 matching over 8 bases. The CDR3 runs to 15 residues. Trimming removed 0 bases from V and 4 bases from J; junction bases left unmatched: 5. In germline, CDR1 is SGHDT, CDR2 YYEEEE. The CDR3: CASSLATGVSTEAFF. CDR3 coding DNA: TGTGCCAGCAGCTTGGCGACAGGGGTTTCCACTGAAGCTTTCTTT. The full variable domain, its missing parts supplied by reference TRBV5-6 and TRBJ1-1, is DAGVTQSPTHLIKTRGQQVTLRCSPKSGHDTVSWYQQALGQGPQFIFQYYEEEERQRGNFPDRFSGHQFPNYSSELNVNALLLGDSALYLCASSLATGVSTEAFFGQGTRLTVV.

The chain joins TRBV18 to TRBJ2-1; 8 bases are a match to TRBD2. This CDR3 is built from 16 residues. CDR1 is KGHSH, CDR2 LQKENI, per germline. J gave up 4 bases and V 4 bases, and 9 bases lay outside the gene matches. CDR3 region: CASSRQRAGEYNEQFF. The DNA for the CDR3 is TGTGCCAGCTCACGGCAGCGAGCGGGAGAATACAATGAGCAGTTCTTC.

The chain uses TRBV5-1 and TRBJ2-7, with D hard to call. The CDR3 runs to 14 residues. Trimming took off 4 bases at V and 2 bases at J, with 13 bases between the two ends. CDR1 and CDR2 from the germline V gene are SGHRS and YFSETQ. The CDR3 here is CASSIQTQTYEQYF. The CDR3 DNA reads as TGCGCCAGCAGCATACAGACCCAGACCTACGAGCAGTACTTC.

This clone was counted between two and nine times. The chain couples TRBV18 to TRBJ2-3, with 13 bases matching TRBD2. CDR3 size: 16 residues. The germline V gene has CDR1 KGHSH and CDR2 LQKENI. Trimming took 3 bases from V and 4 from J; bases not matched to a gene: 4. CDR3 region: CASSPPLAGGPDTQYF. For the CDR3, the DNA is TGTGCCAGCTCACCCCCACTAGCGGGAGGGCCAGATACGCAGTATTTT.

The V call is TRBV7-9, the J call TRBJ1-5, with TRBD1 matching over 7 bases. This CDR3 has 16 residues. With 5 bases clipped from V and 4 bases from J, the junction kept 11 bases outside the gene matches. Germline V gene data show CDR1 as SEHNR and CDR2 as FQNEAQ (reference sequence). The CDR3 loop reads CASSASPTGRNQPQHF. Here the CDR3 DNA reads TGTGCCAGCAGCGCCAGCCCGACAGGGCGAAATCAGCCCCAGCATTTT.

J is TRBJ2-7 and V is TRBV5-1; tentatively, D is TRBD2 (6 bases). Germline loops: CDR1 SGHRS, CDR2 YFSETQ. The CDR3 is 14 amino acids. V was clipped by 3 bases and J by 0 bases, with 10 bases between them. The CDR3 reads CASSSGDSSYEQYF. The CDR3 DNA reads TGCGCCAGCAGCTCGGGAGACAGCTCCTACGAGCAGTACTTC. Using reference TRBV5-1 and TRBJ2-7 for the parts outside the CDR3, the full variable domain is KAGVTQTPRYLIKTRGQQVTLSCSPISGHRSVSWYQQTPGQGLQFLFEYFSETQRNKGNFPGRFSGRQFSNSRSEMNVSTLELGDSALYLCASSSGDSSYEQYFGPGTRLTVT.